This is a list of T cell receptor beta chains from one sample in a study of T cell responses to AZD1222 COVID-19 vaccine. Produced via immunoSEQ multiplex PCR; TCRdb's table is partial and in-frame only. This table has about 34,000 clones, about four fifths appearing once. The specimen was peripheral blood, collected 28 days after the second AZD1222 dose. These receptors all stem from an adult who received the AZD1222 COVID-19 vaccine. The CDR3 runs from the conserved cysteine through the conserved F or W. Fields, in order: D gene, clone size, V gene, J gene, CDR3 DNA, CDR3 protein. A D gene is named only where the DNA matches it firmly. Only some rows state a clone size, as once, few, many or a class for expanded clones.

NA	NA	TRBV7-7	TRBJ2-2	TGTGCTAGCAGCCCCGGGGGAGGCGGGGAGCTGTTTTTT	CASSPGGGGELFF
TRBD1	NA	TRBV7-2	TRBJ2-1	TGTGCCAGCAGCTTACAGGGACAGGGGGCACAAAGGGTATACAATGAGCAGTTCTTC	CASSLQGQGAQRVYNEQFF
NA	NA	TRBV14	TRBJ2-3	TGTGCCAGCAGCCGGGGCCAATCGAATACGCAGTATTTT	CASSRGQSNTQYF
NA	NA	TRBV4-2	TRBJ1-6	TGTGCCAGCAGCCAAACCTATTCACCCCTCCACTTT	CASSQTYSPLHF
NA	NA	TRBV10-1	TRBJ2-5	TGCGCCAGCAGGGGGGCCCGGGGCGGGGCCCTACTAGGGCAAGAGACCCAGTACTTC	CASRGARGGALLGQETQYF
NA	NA	TRBV10-3	TRBJ2-2	TGTGCCATCAGTGAGTGGGAAAGAAACACCGGGGAGCTGTTTTTT	CAISEWERNTGELFF
NA	NA	TRBV12-3/TRBV12-4	TRBJ1-2	TGTGCCAGCAGCCGAGGGGACTATGGCTACACCTTC	CASSRGDYGYTF
NA	NA	TRBV27	TRBJ1-1	TGTGCCAGCAGTGCAACTTTCGTGGCGAGGAACACTGAAGCTTTCTTT	CASSATFVARNTEAFF
NA	NA	TRBV7-2	TRBJ2-3	TGTGCCAGCAGCTTGACAATGTTCCCAGATACGCAGTATTTT	CASSLTMFPDTQYF
TRBD2	NA	TRBV7-6	TRBJ2-1	TGTGCCAGCAGCTTAGCGGCGGATCGGGGGGGCCATGAGCAGTTCTTC	CASSLAADRGGHEQFF
NA	NA	TRBV4-2	TRBJ1-5	TGTGCCAGCAGCCCCCGATCCAGCAATCAGCCCCAGCATTTT	CASSPRSSNQPQHF
NA	NA	TRBV9	TRBJ1-1	TGTGCCAGCAGCGTAGGAGGGGGACGAGATAAAAGAAACACTGAAGCTTTCTTT	CASSVGGGRDKRNTEAFF
NA	NA	TRBV5-6	TRBJ1-1	TGTGCCAGCAGCTTACGTAGGAACACTGAAGCTTTCTTT	CASSLRRNTEAFF
NA	few	TRBV18	TRBJ1-5	TGTGCCAGCTCAGACGATAGCAATCAGCCCCAGCATTTT	CASSDDSNQPQHF
TRBD1	NA	TRBV24-1	TRBJ1-5	TGTGCCACCAGTGGTATTTCGACAGGGGTAGATTTT	CATSGISTGVDF
NA	few	TRBV7-9	TRBJ1-2	TGTGCCAGCAGCTTAGCGTACAGACCTAACTATGGCTACACCTTC	CASSLAYRPNYGYTF
TRBD1	NA	TRBV19	TRBJ1-6	TGTGCCAGTAGTATAATACCGGGACAGCGAAATTCACCCCTCCACTTT	CASSIIPGQRNSPLHF
NA	NA	TRBV12-5	TRBJ2-2	TGTGCTAGTGGTGTACTTAAGGGGAGAGGGACCGGGGAGCTGTTTTTT	CASGVLKGRGTGELFF
NA	NA	TRBV7-7	TRBJ2-1	TGTGCTAGCAGCCCAGACAGCCGCGGCTCCTACAATGAGCAGTTCTTC	CASSPDSRGSYNEQFF
NA	NA	TRBV27	TRBJ1-6	TGTGCCGCCGGGGGCTCCTATAATTCACCCCTCCACTTT	CAAGGSYNSPLHF
NA	NA	TRBV19	TRBJ1-1	TGTGCCAGTAGTATAGGGGGCTACACTGAAGCTTTCTTT	CASSIGGYTEAFF
TRBD1	NA	TRBV5-1	TRBJ2-3	TGCGCCAGCAGCCCCGGAACGGACAGGGCGGGGTATTTT	CASSPGTDRAGYF
TRBD2	NA	TRBV6-5	TRBJ2-5	TGTGCCACCGGACGGGGGGGGACGGGGGAGACCCAGTACTTC	CATGRGGTGETQYF
NA	NA	TRBV5-6	TRBJ1-2	TGTGCCAGCAGCTTGCTAAAGGGAGTCTATGGCTACACCTTC	CASSLLKGVYGYTF
NA	NA	TRBV29-1	TRBJ1-2	TGCAGCGCCCAAAGCGGGGAATGGAATGGCTACACCTTC	CSAQSGEWNGYTF
NA	once	TRBV7-9	TRBJ1-3	TGTGCCAGCAGCTTACGTGGGAGGGTCACTGGAAACACCATATATTTT	CASSLRGRVTGNTIYF
TRBD2	few	TRBV5-1	TRBJ2-1	TGCGCCAGCAGCTTGGAGGGGACTAGTTTAAGTGAGCAGTTCTTC	CASSLEGTSLSEQFF
NA	NA	TRBV18	TRBJ1-1	TGTGCCAGCTCACCACGGTCGGCAGGGCTCACTGAAGCTTTCTTT	CASSPRSAGLTEAFF
TRBD2	once	TRBV19	TRBJ2-1	TGTGCCAGTAGTAGGGGACTAGCGGGAGGCGGATTCCCCTACAATGAGCAGTTCTTC	CASSRGLAGGGFPYNEQFF
NA	NA	TRBV25-1	TRBJ1-1	TGTGCCAGCAGTGGGTTCGGGGAAGCTTTCTTT	CASSGFGEAFF
NA	NA	TRBV27	TRBJ2-5	TGTGCCAGCAGCCTGTGGGGGGCGGCAGAGACCCAGTACTTC	CASSLWGAAETQYF
TRBD1	NA	TRBV6-5	TRBJ1-2	TGTGCCAGCAGCCGATCGACAGGGTCGGTTGCGGGCTACACCTTC	CASSRSTGSVAGYTF
NA	once	TRBV3-1/TRBV3-2	TRBJ2-1	TGTGCCAGCAGCCAAGTCCGACTAGTATCCTACAATGAGCAGTTCTTC	CASSQVRLVSYNEQFF
NA	once	TRBV6-5	TRBJ1-1	TGTGCCAGCAGGGGATCCCAGGGAACTGAAGCTTTCTTT	CASRGSQGTEAFF
NA	NA	TRBV11-2	TRBJ1-2	TGTGCCAGCAGCTTAAGGAGGGATGGCTACACCTTC	CASSLRRDGYTF
NA	once	TRBV12-3/TRBV12-4	TRBJ2-7	TGTGCCAGCACCTACACAAGCTCCTACGAGCAGTACTTC	CASTYTSSYEQYF
NA	few	TRBV2	TRBJ1-5	TGTGCCAGCAGTGATTTCAGTTATAGCAATCAGCCCCAGCATTTT	CASSDFSYSNQPQHF
TRBD1	NA	TRBV11-2	TRBJ1-6	TGTGCCACTACGTCCAGGGGGCAGGGTAATTCACCCCTCCACTTT	CATTSRGQGNSPLHF
TRBD1	NA	TRBV5-1	TRBJ1-5	TGCGCCAGCAGCTTTAGGACAGGGCTTAATAGCAATCAGCCCCAGCATTTT	CASSFRTGLNSNQPQHF
TRBD1	NA	TRBV5-1	TRBJ1-2	TGCGCCAGCAGGCAAACAGGGGGCGACTATGGCTACACCTTC	CASRQTGGDYGYTF
NA	few	TRBV30	TRBJ1-2	TGTGCCTGGAGTGGCCAGTTCGGCTATGGCTACACCTTC	CAWSGQFGYGYTF
NA	once	TRBV7-8	TRBJ1-5	TGTGCCAGCAGCTCAGCCCCCCATGATCAGCCCCAGCATTTT	CASSSAPHDQPQHF
NA	NA	TRBV9	TRBJ2-1	TGTGCCAGCAGCAGGGGATCTGAGCAGTTCTTC	CASSRGSEQFF
TRBD1	NA	TRBV10-3	TRBJ1-2	TGTGCCACCTCCGGACAGGGGGTAGCTAACTATGGCTACACCTTC	CATSGQGVANYGYTF
NA	NA	TRBV7-2	TRBJ2-4	TGTGCCAGCAGCTTAATGGGGGTCTTAGCCAAAAACATTCAGTACTTC	CASSLMGVLAKNIQYF
TRBD1	NA	TRBV6-5	TRBJ1-2	TGTGCCAGCAGTATGACAGGGCGGTCGGCTGGCTACACCTTC	CASSMTGRSAGYTF
NA	NA	TRBV7-6	TRBJ2-3	TGTGCCAGCAGCTTATCTCACTTTGATACGCAGTATTTT	CASSLSHFDTQYF
NA	NA	TRBV18	TRBJ2-6	TGTGCCAGCTCACCACCTTCTGGGGCCAACGTCCTGACTTTC	CASSPPSGANVLTF
NA	NA	TRBV6-4	TRBJ1-1	TGTGCCAGCAGTGCCATGATGAACACTGAAGCTTTCTTT	CASSAMMNTEAFF
TRBD1	few	TRBV27	TRBJ1-2	TGTGCCAGCAGCACCCCCGGGACAGGGGGAGGCTACACCTTC	CASSTPGTGGGYTF
NA	few	TRBV27	TRBJ1-2	TGTGCCAGCAGTTTAAACAGATACTATGGCTACACCTTC	CASSLNRYYGYTF
NA	NA	TRBV4-1	TRBJ2-7	TGCGCCAGCAGCCAAGCCGGGGACTACGAGCAGTACTTC	CASSQAGDYEQYF
TRBD1	NA	TRBV10-3	TRBJ1-6	TGTGCCATCAGTGAGTTACAGGGGGCCTCGGGTTCACCCCTCCACTTT	CAISELQGASGSPLHF
TRBD1	NA	TRBV7-8	TRBJ2-3	TGTGCCAGCAGCACGATGGGACAGGGGGCAGGCACAGATACGCAGTATTTT	CASSTMGQGAGTDTQYF
NA	NA	TRBV5-6	TRBJ2-5	TGTGCCAGCAGCTCAGCCAGACAAGAGACCCAGTACTTC	CASSSARQETQYF
NA	NA	TRBV19	TRBJ2-3	TGTGCCAGCGCATCCATTTCAGTAGATACGCAGTATTTT	CASASISVDTQYF
TRBD1	NA	TRBV2	TRBJ1-6	TGTGCCAGCAGTGGAAGGACAGGGGGAGGATCACCCCTCCACTTT	CASSGRTGGGSPLHF
NA	NA	TRBV6-1	TRBJ1-5	TGTGCCAGCAGTGAAGGCATAAACAATAGCAATCAGCCCCAGCATTTT	CASSEGINNSNQPQHF
NA	medium-sized	TRBV3-1/TRBV3-2	TRBJ1-5	TGTGCCAGCAGCCCTCTCGGGACGAAAAGTCAGCCCCAGCATTTT	CASSPLGTKSQPQHF
NA	few	TRBV2	TRBJ1-2	TGTGCCAGCAGGGAAGGTTTTGGCAGGGCTCATGGCTACACCTTC	CASREGFGRAHGYTF